This TCR beta chain was captured in a study of blood T cell repertoires in COVID-19. CDR3 length: 16 amino acids. The V segment lost 3 bases and the J segment 4 bases; nucleotides outside the gene matches: 7. CDR1 and CDR2 from the germline V gene are SGDLS and YYNGEE. The method was immunoSEQ multiplex PCR; TCRdb's version includes in-frame clones alone and lacks a portion of them. The data show about 140,000 clones, with just over 85% seen just once and less than 2% held by the top ten. The TCR sequence derives from a woman aged 55-69 years with acute or convalescent COVID-19. Sequencing was carried out using peripheral blood. The chain combines TRBV9 with TRBJ2-1; 10 bases map to TRBD1. CDR3 bases: TGTGCCAGCAGCGCTGCCGGGACAGGGGTGTACAATGAGCAGTTCTTC. This encodes CASSAAGTGVYNEQFF.